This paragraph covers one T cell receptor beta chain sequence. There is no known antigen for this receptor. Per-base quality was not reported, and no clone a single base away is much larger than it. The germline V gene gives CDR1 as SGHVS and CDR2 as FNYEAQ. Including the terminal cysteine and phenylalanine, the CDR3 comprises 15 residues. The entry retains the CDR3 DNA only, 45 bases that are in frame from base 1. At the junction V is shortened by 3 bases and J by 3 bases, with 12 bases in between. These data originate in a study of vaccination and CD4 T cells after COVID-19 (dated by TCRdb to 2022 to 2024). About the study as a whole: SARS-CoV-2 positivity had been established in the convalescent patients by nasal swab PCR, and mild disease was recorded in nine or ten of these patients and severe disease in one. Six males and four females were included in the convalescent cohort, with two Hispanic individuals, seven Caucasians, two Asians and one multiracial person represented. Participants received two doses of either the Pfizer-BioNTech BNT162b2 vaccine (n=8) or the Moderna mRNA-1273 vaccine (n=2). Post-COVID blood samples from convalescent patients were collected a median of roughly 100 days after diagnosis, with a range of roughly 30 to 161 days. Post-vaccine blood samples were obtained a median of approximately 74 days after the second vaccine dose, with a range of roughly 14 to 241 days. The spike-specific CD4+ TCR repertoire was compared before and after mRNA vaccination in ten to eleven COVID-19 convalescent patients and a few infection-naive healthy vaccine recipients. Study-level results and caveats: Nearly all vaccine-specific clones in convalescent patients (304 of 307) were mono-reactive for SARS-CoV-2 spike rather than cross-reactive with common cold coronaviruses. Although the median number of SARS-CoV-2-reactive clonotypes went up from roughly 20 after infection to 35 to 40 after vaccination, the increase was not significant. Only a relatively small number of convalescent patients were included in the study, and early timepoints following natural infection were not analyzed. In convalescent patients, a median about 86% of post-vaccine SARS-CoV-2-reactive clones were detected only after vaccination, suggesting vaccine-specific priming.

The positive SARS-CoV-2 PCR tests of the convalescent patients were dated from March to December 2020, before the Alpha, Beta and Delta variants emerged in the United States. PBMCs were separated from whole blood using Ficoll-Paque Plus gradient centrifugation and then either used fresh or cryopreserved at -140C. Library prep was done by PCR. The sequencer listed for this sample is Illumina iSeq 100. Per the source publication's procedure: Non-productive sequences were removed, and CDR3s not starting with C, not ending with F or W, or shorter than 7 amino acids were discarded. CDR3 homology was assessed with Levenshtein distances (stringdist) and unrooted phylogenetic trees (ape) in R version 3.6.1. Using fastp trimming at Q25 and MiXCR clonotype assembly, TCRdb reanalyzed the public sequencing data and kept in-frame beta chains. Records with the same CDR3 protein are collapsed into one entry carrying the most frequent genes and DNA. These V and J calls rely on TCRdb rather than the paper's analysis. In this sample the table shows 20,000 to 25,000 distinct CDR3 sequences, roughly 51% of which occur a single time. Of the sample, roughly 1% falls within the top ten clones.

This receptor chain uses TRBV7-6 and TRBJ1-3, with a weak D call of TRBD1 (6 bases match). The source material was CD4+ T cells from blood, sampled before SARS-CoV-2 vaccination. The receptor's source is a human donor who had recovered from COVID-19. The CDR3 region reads CASSLSGGHGNTIYF. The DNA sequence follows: TGTGCCAGCAGCTTGAGTGGGGGGCATGGAAACACCATATATTTT.